Given below is one T cell receptor (beta chain) in context. Its antigen is unknown. No qualities accompany the bases; no much larger clone lies one base away. This entry is derived from a study of CD8+ T cells in alopecia areata listed by TCRdb under 2018. Regarding the complete study: Treated patients were enrolled in an open-label pilot trial of oral tofacitinib at 5 to 10 mg twice daily for moderate-to-severe alopecia areata. Tofacitinib was administered for 6 to 18 months, and 6 months of follow-up off drug were then conducted to assess delayed response and recurrence. Disease severity in treated patients was measured with the SALT score, which quantifies the percentage of affected scalp surface area. To study T cell clonal expansion in alopecia areata, the researchers applied high-throughput TCRbeta sequencing to both the C3H/HeJ mouse model and human patients. On the human side, TCRbeta sequencing was run on scalp tissue and on sorted CD4+ and CD8+ peripheral blood T cells from healthy controls and from alopecia areata patients with either patchy or totalis/universalis disease. Tofacitinib-treated patients had biopsies at baseline and at 4 and 24 weeks of treatment, with a later scalp biopsy in several patients. Scalp clonality was compared among normal scalp (n=4), patchy alopecia areata scalp (n=8), and alopecia totalis/universalis scalp (n=8). RNA was obtained with the PAXgene miRNA kit for fixed scalp, the miRNeasy kit for PBMCs, and the RNeasy kit for mouse skin. TCRbeta CDR3 regions were amplified by immunoSEQ multiplex PCR with 35 Vbeta forward and 13 Jbeta reverse primers. Broad study findings and their caveats: Shared TCR sequences between patients were less evident than in mice, which may be partly attributable to HLA diversity in the patient population. Higher clonality and more expanded CD8+ clones were observed in lesional scalp than in normal scalp, particularly in alopecia totalis/universalis, a finding suggestive of antigenic drive. With tofacitinib, both scalp clonality and the number of expanded CD8+ clones among the top 100 scalp clones went down significantly. Many expanded lesional clones persisted in scalp and blood during tofacitinib treatment, which may partly explain relapse after stopping treatment. Unlike mouse skin, which is dominated by gammadelta T cells, normal human skin has resident alphabeta T cells that are also sequenced, and this complicates analysis of the scalp TCR repertoire. Because the treated cohort was small and had just a single nonresponder, larger studies are needed to establish links between baseline CD8+ expansion and response.

The time point tag for this specimen amounts to: around 4 weeks on oral tofacitinib. The treatment or condition label for this specimen denotes: oral pan-JAK inhibitor, 5-10 mg twice daily. Lesional scalp punch biopsies and peripheral blood were collected from alopecia areata patients. PBMCs were isolated by density centrifugation and stained for CD3, CD4 and CD8, after which CD4+ and CD8+ T cells were sorted on a FACSAria. According to the germline V gene, CDR1 reads LGHNA and CDR2 reads YSLEER. V lost 0 bases and J lost 5 bases; the stretch between them is 13 bases long. CDR3 length: 15 amino acids, cysteine to phenylalanine. Left in the record is the CDR3 DNA by itself, 45 bases read in frame from the first base. Library preparation employed the immunoSEQ multiplex PCR assay. RNA was extracted from all samples and reverse transcribed into cDNA as template for TCR sequencing. First-strand cDNA was synthesized using SuperScript III with a 2:1 mix of oligo-dT and random hexamers. A synthetic immune receptor repertoire was used to gauge amplification bias, and whatever bias remained was removed computationally. Under the source paper's analysis protocol: After raw reads were preprocessed to remove errors, the CDR3 was defined following IMGT conventions as running from the conserved cysteine to phenylalanine. Clonality was computed as 1 minus the Shannon entropy, with the entropy normalized by log2 of the number of productive unique TCRs. CD4 or CD8 identity of scalp clones was inferred by cross-referencing scalp TCRbeta sequences with sorted blood CD4 and CD8 repertoires. In TCRdb, the immuneACCESS table is reduced to in-frame sequences with V and J assigned. These tables do not hold every clone; where another copy was compared, an unresolved V gene accounts for under half, and the others remain unexplained. Clone size and the V and J calls come from that table; the DNA yielded D and trimming. This sample lists about 42,000 clones; 55% to 75% were detected once. Together, the top ten hold about a fifth of the sample.

This chain is built from TRBV4-3 and TRBJ1-2; 5 matching bases give a weak D call of TRBD1. The sample consisted of CD8+ T cells sorted from blood, taken at week 4, from a patient treated with tofacitinib. This TCR was sampled from a human donor with alopecia areata. The bases are TGCGCCAGCAGCCAAGACCGTCACAGGAGATATGGCTACACCTTC. Its product reads: CASSQDRHRRYGYTF.